These T cell receptor beta chains were read from a single sample in a study of T cell repertoires in cytomegalovirus infection. One entry per CDR3 protein results from TCRdb running MiXCR on the reads. The sample records about 360,000 distinct CDR3 sequences, around a sixth being singletons. Sequenced sample: PBMCs. These receptors all stem from a human donor in good health (CMV status not recorded). Some clones in this sample may be carry-over from other donors' samples. The CDR3 runs from the conserved cysteine through the conserved F or W. The D gene is left open where the match is weak. For some rows the clone size is stated as once, few or many, or as a class when expanded; others skip it.

D gene: -
J gene: TRBJ1-5
V gene: TRBV6-1
clone size: few
CDR3 length: 12
CDR3 DNA: TGTGCCAGCGACGTAATTGGAGGAGCCCAGCATTTT
CDR3 protein: CASDVIGGAQHF

D gene: -
J gene: TRBJ2-5
V gene: TRBV25-1
clone size: -
CDR3 length: 14
CDR3 DNA: TGTGCCAGCAGTGAATGGCAGGTGGGAGAGACCCAGTACTTC
CDR3 protein: CASSEWQVGETQYF

D gene: TRBD1
J gene: TRBJ1-2
V gene: TRBV12-3/TRBV12-4
clone size: many
CDR3 length: 14
CDR3 DNA: TGTGCCAGCAGTTTAGCTGGGACAGGGGGCGGCTACACCTTC
CDR3 protein: CASSLAGTGGGYTF

D gene: TRBD1
J gene: TRBJ1-2
V gene: TRBV12-3/TRBV12-4
clone size: -
CDR3 length: 13
CDR3 DNA: TGTGCCAGCACTATGGAGGGGGCCCATGGCTACACCTTC
CDR3 protein: CASTMEGAHGYTF

D gene: -
J gene: TRBJ2-7
V gene: TRBV5-1
clone size: few
CDR3 length: 14
CDR3 DNA: TGCGCCAGCAGCGGTGGGCCGGGACGGGACGAGCAGTACTTC
CDR3 protein: CASSGGPGRDEQYF

D gene: -
J gene: TRBJ2-1
V gene: TRBV7-9
clone size: many
CDR3 length: 12
CDR3 DNA: TGTGCCAGCAGCTTAACCAACAATGAGCAGTTCTTC
CDR3 protein: CASSLTNNEQFF

D gene: -
J gene: TRBJ1-6
V gene: TRBV7-2
clone size: many
CDR3 length: 13
CDR3 DNA: TGTGCCAGCAGCTTATTTGAGAGGTCACCCCTCCACTTT
CDR3 protein: CASSLFERSPLHF

D gene: TRBD2
J gene: TRBJ2-3
V gene: TRBV7-2
clone size: many
CDR3 length: 17
CDR3 DNA: TGTGCCAGCAGGCAAGGGTTAGCGGGAGGATGGTCAGATACGCAGTATTTT
CDR3 protein: CASRQGLAGGWSDTQYF

D gene: -
J gene: TRBJ2-3
V gene: TRBV7-3
clone size: many
CDR3 length: 14
CDR3 DNA: TGTGCCAGCGCCCGGGACGGTGGCACAGATACGCAGTATTTT
CDR3 protein: CASARDGGTDTQYF

D gene: -
J gene: TRBJ1-3
V gene: TRBV7-2
clone size: few
CDR3 length: 15
CDR3 DNA: TGTGCCAGCAGCCAGACCAGGGGAGAAGTATACACCATATATTTT
CDR3 protein: CASSQTRGEVYTIYF

D gene: TRBD2
J gene: TRBJ2-3
V gene: TRBV4-1
clone size: many
CDR3 length: 16
CDR3 DNA: TGCGCCAGCAGCCAAGACAGTAGCGGGGCTACAGATACGCAGTATTTT
CDR3 protein: CASSQDSSGATDTQYF

D gene: -
J gene: TRBJ2-2
V gene: TRBV6-5
clone size: -
CDR3 length: 14
CDR3 DNA: TGTGCCAGCAGAGAATGGGGGAGCACCGGGGAGCTGTTTTTT
CDR3 protein: CASREWGSTGELFF

D gene: -
J gene: TRBJ2-1
V gene: TRBV18
clone size: few
CDR3 length: 18
CDR3 DNA: TGTGCCAGCTCACTCAACCAAGGTCCCATAGCTCCCTACAATGAGCAGTTCTTC
CDR3 protein: CASSLNQGPIAPYNEQFF

D gene: -
J gene: TRBJ2-3
V gene: TRBV28
clone size: many
CDR3 length: 15
CDR3 DNA: TGTGCCAGCAGTTTAAACCGAGGGGTCCCAGATACGCAGTATTTT
CDR3 protein: CASSLNRGVPDTQYF

D gene: TRBD2
J gene: TRBJ2-1
V gene: TRBV11-2
clone size: many
CDR3 length: 15
CDR3 DNA: TGTGCCAGCAGCACCTTGGGAAGCGGGGAAAATGAGCAGTTCTTC
CDR3 protein: CASSTLGSGENEQFF

D gene: -
J gene: TRBJ1-6
V gene: TRBV18
clone size: -
CDR3 length: 15
CDR3 DNA: TGTGCCAGCTCACTGTCAGGACCCATCAATTCACCCCTCCACTTT
CDR3 protein: CASSLSGPINSPLHF

D gene: TRBD1
J gene: TRBJ1-3
V gene: TRBV12-3/TRBV12-4
clone size: -
CDR3 length: 13
CDR3 DNA: TGTGCCACCGACAGGGCTTCTGGAAACACCATATATTTT
CDR3 protein: CATDRASGNTIYF

D gene: TRBD1
J gene: TRBJ1-6
V gene: TRBV12-3/TRBV12-4
clone size: -
CDR3 length: 16
CDR3 DNA: TGTGCCAGCAGTCCTCACAGGGGGACTATGGATTCACCCCTCCACTTT
CDR3 protein: CASSPHRGTMDSPLHF

D gene: TRBD1
J gene: TRBJ2-3
V gene: TRBV11-3
clone size: many
CDR3 length: 13
CDR3 DNA: TGTGCCAGCCGTGGGACAGACACAGATACGCAGTATTTT
CDR3 protein: CASRGTDTDTQYF

D gene: -
J gene: TRBJ2-1
V gene: TRBV25-1
clone size: few
CDR3 length: 12
CDR3 DNA: TGTGCCAGCACGGCCCCATCGTACGAGCAGTTCTTC
CDR3 protein: CASTAPSYEQFF

D gene: -
J gene: TRBJ1-1
V gene: TRBV20-1
clone size: few
CDR3 length: 9
CDR3 DNA: TGCAGACCCGGAGGAGCAGCTTTCTTT
CDR3 protein: CRPGGAAFF

D gene: TRBD1
J gene: TRBJ2-7
V gene: TRBV19
clone size: few
CDR3 length: 14
CDR3 DNA: TGTGCCAGTAGTTTCCGGGACAGGGGGAGCGAGCAGTACTTC
CDR3 protein: CASSFRDRGSEQYF

D gene: -
J gene: TRBJ1-5
V gene: TRBV19
clone size: -
CDR3 length: 17
CDR3 DNA: TGTGCCAGTAGCCCAGGGGTGGAGGGTTATAGCAATCAGCCCCAGCATTTT
CDR3 protein: CASSPGVEGYSNQPQHF

D gene: TRBD1
J gene: TRBJ2-1
V gene: TRBV7-2
clone size: -
CDR3 length: 16
CDR3 DNA: TGTGCCAGCAGCTCCCTGGGGACAGGGGGCTGGAATGAGCAGTTCTTC
CDR3 protein: CASSSLGTGGWNEQFF

D gene: -
J gene: TRBJ2-2
V gene: TRBV6-2/TRBV6-3
clone size: -
CDR3 length: 15
CDR3 DNA: TGTGCCAGCAGTTACCTGGGGCAGAACACCGGGGAGCTGTTTTTT
CDR3 protein: CASSYLGQNTGELFF

D gene: TRBD2
J gene: TRBJ2-3
V gene: TRBV4-3
clone size: few
CDR3 length: 17
CDR3 DNA: TGCGCCAGCAGCCAAGTAGCCAGCGGGAGCTTTGCAGATACGCAGTATTTT
CDR3 protein: CASSQVASGSFADTQYF

D gene: -
J gene: TRBJ1-5
V gene: TRBV12-3/TRBV12-4
clone size: -
CDR3 length: 14
CDR3 DNA: TGTGCCAGCAGTTTGTTTACTGGCTATCAGCCCCAGCATTTT
CDR3 protein: CASSLFTGYQPQHF

D gene: -
J gene: TRBJ1-5
V gene: TRBV6-1
clone size: -
CDR3 length: 15
CDR3 DNA: TGTGCCAGCGATCCCGGGGGGTCCTTGCATCAGCCCCAGCATTTT
CDR3 protein: CASDPGGSLHQPQHF

D gene: TRBD2
J gene: TRBJ2-2
V gene: TRBV7-8
clone size: many
CDR3 length: 23
CDR3 DNA: TGTGCCAGCAGCTTCGGGCGGGGGGGAGGAGTTGTGGGGACTAGTTGGCGGACCGGGGAGCTGTTTTTT
CDR3 protein: CASSFGRGGGVVGTSWRTGELFF

D gene: -
J gene: TRBJ1-2
V gene: TRBV19
clone size: -
CDR3 length: 14
CDR3 DNA: TGTGCCACCCGTTCTGTGGAACTTAACTATGGCTACACCTTC
CDR3 protein: CATRSVELNYGYTF

D gene: TRBD2
J gene: TRBJ2-7
V gene: TRBV20-1
clone size: few
CDR3 length: 14
CDR3 DNA: TGCAGTGCGGGACTAGCGGGATCCATGGCCGAGCAGTACTTC
CDR3 protein: CSAGLAGSMAEQYF

D gene: TRBD1
J gene: TRBJ2-7
V gene: TRBV12-3/TRBV12-4
clone size: -
CDR3 length: 16
CDR3 DNA: TGTGCCAGCAGTTTAGGGAACAGGGGGCCGTCCTACGAGCAGTACTTC
CDR3 protein: CASSLGNRGPSYEQYF

D gene: TRBD2
J gene: TRBJ2-1
V gene: TRBV5-1
clone size: -
CDR3 length: 15
CDR3 DNA: TGCGCCAGCAGCAACTTAGCGGGGTATACCAATGAGCAGTTCTTC
CDR3 protein: CASSNLAGYTNEQFF

D gene: TRBD2
J gene: TRBJ2-7
V gene: TRBV7-2
clone size: many
CDR3 length: 16
CDR3 DNA: TGTGCCAGCAGCCGGGACTACCAGGCTGCAACCTACGAGCAGTACTTC
CDR3 protein: CASSRDYQAATYEQYF

D gene: -
J gene: TRBJ2-7
V gene: TRBV4-3
clone size: few
CDR3 length: 15
CDR3 DNA: TGCGCCAGCAGCCAAGATTTTGGGCCCAGCTACGAGCAGTACTTC
CDR3 protein: CASSQDFGPSYEQYF

D gene: TRBD2
J gene: TRBJ2-3
V gene: TRBV10-3
clone size: few
CDR3 length: 15
CDR3 DNA: TGTGCCATCAGTGAGCGGGGGGGAGTCCCAGATACGCAGTATTTT
CDR3 protein: CAISERGGVPDTQYF

D gene: TRBD1
J gene: TRBJ1-1
V gene: TRBV9
clone size: -
CDR3 length: 14
CDR3 DNA: TGTGCCAGCAGCCCAAGACAGGGCGGCACTGAAGCTTTCTTT
CDR3 protein: CASSPRQGGTEAFF

D gene: TRBD1
J gene: TRBJ2-7
V gene: TRBV7-9
clone size: few
CDR3 length: 14
CDR3 DNA: TGTGCCAGCAGCGCCACGGACAGGGGGGGCGAGCAGTACTTC
CDR3 protein: CASSATDRGGEQYF

D gene: TRBD2
J gene: TRBJ2-1
V gene: TRBV10-3
clone size: few
CDR3 length: 15
CDR3 DNA: TGTGCCATCAGTGACCAGCGGGAGGGCCCAAATGAGCAGTTCTTC
CDR3 protein: CAISDQREGPNEQFF

D gene: -
J gene: TRBJ1-5
V gene: TRBV7-9
clone size: many
CDR3 length: 11
CDR3 DNA: TGTGCCAGCAGCTTAAAAGGGCCCCAGCATTTT
CDR3 protein: CASSLKGPQHF

D gene: -
J gene: TRBJ1-2
V gene: TRBV28
clone size: -
CDR3 length: 15
CDR3 DNA: TGTGCCAGCAGTTTGTATCCGGGGGCCGCCTATGGCTACACCTTC
CDR3 protein: CASSLYPGAAYGYTF

D gene: -
J gene: TRBJ2-7
V gene: TRBV12-3/TRBV12-4
clone size: -
CDR3 length: 14
CDR3 DNA: TGTGCCAGCACCCTTAGCGGCCCGTCCTACGAGCAGTACTTC
CDR3 protein: CASTLSGPSYEQYF

D gene: TRBD1
J gene: TRBJ2-5
V gene: TRBV18
clone size: -
CDR3 length: 16
CDR3 DNA: TGTGCCAGCTCACGGGGACAGCTTTTGTTCCAAGAGACCCAGTACTTC
CDR3 protein: CASSRGQLLFQETQYF

D gene: -
J gene: TRBJ2-3
V gene: TRBV6-8
clone size: few
CDR3 length: 15
CDR3 DNA: TGTGCCAGCAGTTACTCGGGGGCCCCCACAGATACGCAGTATTTT
CDR3 protein: CASSYSGAPTDTQYF